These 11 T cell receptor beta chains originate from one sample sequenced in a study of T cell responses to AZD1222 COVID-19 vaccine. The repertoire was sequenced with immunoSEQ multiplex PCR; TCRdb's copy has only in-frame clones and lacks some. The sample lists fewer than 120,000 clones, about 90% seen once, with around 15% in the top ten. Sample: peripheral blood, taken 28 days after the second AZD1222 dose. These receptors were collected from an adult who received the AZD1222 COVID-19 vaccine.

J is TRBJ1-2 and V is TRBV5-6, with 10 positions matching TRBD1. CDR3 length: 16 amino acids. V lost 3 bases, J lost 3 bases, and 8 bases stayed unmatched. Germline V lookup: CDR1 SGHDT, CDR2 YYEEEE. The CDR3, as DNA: TGTGCCAGCAGCTCACCAACCGGGACAGGGGACTATGGCTACACCTTC. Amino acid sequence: CASSSPTGTGDYGYTF.

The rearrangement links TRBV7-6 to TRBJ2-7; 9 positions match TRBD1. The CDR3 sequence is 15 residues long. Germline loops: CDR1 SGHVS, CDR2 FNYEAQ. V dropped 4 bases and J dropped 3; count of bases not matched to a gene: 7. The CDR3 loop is CASSSEQGASYEQYF. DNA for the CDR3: TGTGCCAGCAGCTCAGAACAGGGGGCGAGCTACGAGCAGTACTTC.

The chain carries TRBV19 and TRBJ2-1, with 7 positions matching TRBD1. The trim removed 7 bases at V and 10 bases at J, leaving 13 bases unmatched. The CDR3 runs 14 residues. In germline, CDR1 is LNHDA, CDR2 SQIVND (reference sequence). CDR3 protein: CASNPKRGLGEQFF. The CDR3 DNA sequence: TGTGCCAGTAACCCCAAGAGGGGGCTTGGAGAGCAGTTCTTC.

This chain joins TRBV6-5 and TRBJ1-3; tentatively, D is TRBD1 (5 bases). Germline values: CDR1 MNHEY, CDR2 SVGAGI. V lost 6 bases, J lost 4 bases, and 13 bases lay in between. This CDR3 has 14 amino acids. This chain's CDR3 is CASSNRGVGNTIYF. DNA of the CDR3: TGTGCCAGCAGCAATCGGGGGGTAGGAAACACCATATATTTT.

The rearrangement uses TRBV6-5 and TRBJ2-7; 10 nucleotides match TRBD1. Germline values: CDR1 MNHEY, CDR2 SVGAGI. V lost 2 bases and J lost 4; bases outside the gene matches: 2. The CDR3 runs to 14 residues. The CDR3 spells CASSYGTGDYEQYF. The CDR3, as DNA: TGTGCCAGCAGTTACGGGACAGGGGATTACGAGCAGTACTTC.

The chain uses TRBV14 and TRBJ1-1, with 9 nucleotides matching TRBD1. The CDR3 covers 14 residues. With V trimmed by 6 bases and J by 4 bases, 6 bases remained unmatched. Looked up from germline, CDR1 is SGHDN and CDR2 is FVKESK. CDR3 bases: TGTGCCAGCAGTTTTTGGACAGGGGCCACTGAAGCTTTCTTT. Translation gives CASSFWTGATEAFF.

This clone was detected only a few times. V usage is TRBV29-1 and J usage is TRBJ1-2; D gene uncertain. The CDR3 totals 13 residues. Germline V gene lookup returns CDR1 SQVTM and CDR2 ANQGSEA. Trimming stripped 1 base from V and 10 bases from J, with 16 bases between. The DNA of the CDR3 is TGCAGCGTTGAAGTTACCCAGAGAAGTCCCTACACCTTC. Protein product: CSVEVTQRSPYTF. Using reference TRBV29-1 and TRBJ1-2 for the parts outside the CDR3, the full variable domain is SAVISQKPSRDICQRGTSLTIQCQVDSQVTMMFWYRQQPGQSLTLIATANQGSEATYESGFVIDKFPISRPNLTFSTLTVSNMSPEDSSIYLCSVEVTQRSPYTFGSGTRLTVV.

The DNA of the CDR3 is TGTGCCAGCAGTGAAGGGTCCCGCGGAAACACCATATATTTT. It is translated as CASSEGSRGNTIYF. The chain links TRBV6-1 to TRBJ1-3; D remains ambiguous. V lost 1 base and J 4 bases, leaving 8 bases between the germline ends. The CDR3 runs 14 residues. Germline CDR1 is MNHNS and CDR2 is SASEGT.

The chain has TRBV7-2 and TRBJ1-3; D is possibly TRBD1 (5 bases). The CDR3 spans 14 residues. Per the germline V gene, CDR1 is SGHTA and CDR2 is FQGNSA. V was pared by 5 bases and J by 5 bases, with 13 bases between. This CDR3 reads CASSKDMIRNTIYF. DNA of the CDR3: TGTGCCAGCAGCAAGGACATGATTCGAAACACCATATATTTT.

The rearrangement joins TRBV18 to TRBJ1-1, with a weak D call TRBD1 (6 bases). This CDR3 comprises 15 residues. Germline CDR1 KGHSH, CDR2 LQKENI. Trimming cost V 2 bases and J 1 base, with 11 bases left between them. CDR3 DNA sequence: TGTGCCAGCTCACCAAGGTCGGGACAGAACACTGAAGCTTTCTTT. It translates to CASSPRSGQNTEAFF.

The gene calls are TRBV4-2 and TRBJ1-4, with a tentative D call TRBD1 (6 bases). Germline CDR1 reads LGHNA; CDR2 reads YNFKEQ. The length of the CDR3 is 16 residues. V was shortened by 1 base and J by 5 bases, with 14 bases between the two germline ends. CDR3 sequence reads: CASSQANRAANEKLFF. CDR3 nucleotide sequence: TGTGCCAGCAGCCAAGCCAACAGGGCAGCAAATGAAAAACTGTTTTTT.